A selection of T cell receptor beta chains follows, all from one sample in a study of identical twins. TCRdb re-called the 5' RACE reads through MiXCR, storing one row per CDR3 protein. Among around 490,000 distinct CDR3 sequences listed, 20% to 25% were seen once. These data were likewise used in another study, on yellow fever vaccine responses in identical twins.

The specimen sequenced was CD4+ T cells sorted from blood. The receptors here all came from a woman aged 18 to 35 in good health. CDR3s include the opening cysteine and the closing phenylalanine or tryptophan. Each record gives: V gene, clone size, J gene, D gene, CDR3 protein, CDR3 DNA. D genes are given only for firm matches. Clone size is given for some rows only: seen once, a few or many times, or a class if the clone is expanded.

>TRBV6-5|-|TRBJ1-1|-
CASSSVFWDTEAFF
TGTGCCAGCAGTTCGGTGTTTTGGGACACTGAAGCTTTCTTT
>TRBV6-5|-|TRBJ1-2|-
CASSYKFVFITF
TGTGCCAGCAGCTACAAGTTCGTTTTCATCACCTTC
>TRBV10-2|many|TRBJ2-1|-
CASSEQRSSYNEQFF
TGCGCCAGCAGTGAACAGAGAAGCTCCTACAATGAGCAGTTCTTC
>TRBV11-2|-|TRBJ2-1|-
CASSGSEDSYNEQFF
TGTGCCAGCAGCGGGTCGGAGGACTCCTACAATGAGCAGTTCTTC
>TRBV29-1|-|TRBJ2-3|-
CSVVDPSSTDTQYF
TGCAGCGTAGTTGACCCATCTAGCACAGATACGCAGTATTTT
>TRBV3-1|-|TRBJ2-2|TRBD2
CASSLWGGITGELFF
TGTGCCAGCAGCCTCTGGGGGGGGATTACCGGGGAGCTGTTTTTT
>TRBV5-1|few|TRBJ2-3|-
CASRRKTTVKSTDTQYF
TGCGCCAGCAGACGGAAAACTACAGTGAAGAGCACAGATACGCAGTATTTT
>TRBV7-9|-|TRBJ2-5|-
CASSLAVRASQETQYF
TGTGCCAGCAGCTTAGCGGTCAGGGCTTCCCAAGAGACCCAGTACTTC
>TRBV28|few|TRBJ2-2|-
CASSLLSKGDTGELFF
TGTGCCAGCAGTTTATTGTCCAAAGGGGACACCGGGGAGCTGTTTTTT
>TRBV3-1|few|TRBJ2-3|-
CASSPNPASDTQYF
TGTGCCAGCAGCCCAAACCCGGCCTCAGATACGCAGTATTTT
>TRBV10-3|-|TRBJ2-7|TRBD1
CAISTGQGVYEQYF
TGTGCCATCAGTACGGGACAGGGGGTGTACGAGCAGTACTTC
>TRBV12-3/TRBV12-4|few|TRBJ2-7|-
CASRALQSRSREQYF
TGTGCCAGCAGGGCCTTACAGTCACGTTCGAGGGAGCAGTACTTC
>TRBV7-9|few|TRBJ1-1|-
CASRQQRVTEAFF
TGTGCCAGCAGACAACAGAGAGTCACTGAAGCTTTCTTT
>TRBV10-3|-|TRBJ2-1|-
CAISERQQTYNEQFF
TGTGCCATCAGTGAGCGGCAGCAAACCTACAATGAGCAGTTCTTC
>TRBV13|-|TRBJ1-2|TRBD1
CASSPSGGRGYGYTF
TGTGCCAGCAGCCCCTCAGGGGGCAGAGGCTATGGCTACACCTTC
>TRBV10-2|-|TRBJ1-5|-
CASSGLHAFSNQPQHF
TGCGCCAGCAGTGGACTTCACGCCTTTAGCAATCAGCCCCAGCATTTT
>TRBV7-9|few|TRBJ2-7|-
CASSSPGPQREYF
TGTGCCAGCAGCTCCCCCGGGCCCCAAAGGGAGTACTTC
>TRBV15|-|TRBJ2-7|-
CATNRDGLNYEQYF
TGTGCCACGAATCGGGACGGACTGAACTACGAGCAGTACTTC
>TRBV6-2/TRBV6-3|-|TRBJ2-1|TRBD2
CASSPGRGWTVEQFF
TGTGCCAGCAGTCCCGGGAGGGGGTGGACCGTTGAGCAGTTCTTC
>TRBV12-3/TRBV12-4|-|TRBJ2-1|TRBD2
CASSSLLAELCNEQFF
TGTGCCAGCAGTTCGCTCCTAGCGGAGCTGTGCAATGAGCAGTTCTTC
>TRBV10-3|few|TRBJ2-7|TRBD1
CAITVSLGQGNYEQYF
TGTGCCATCACTGTTAGTCTGGGACAGGGGAACTACGAGCAGTACTTC
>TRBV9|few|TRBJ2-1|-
CASSVAFTVYNEQFF
TGTGCCAGCAGCGTAGCTTTTACAGTCTACAATGAGCAGTTCTTC
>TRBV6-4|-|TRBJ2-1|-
CASSDNRQGSSSYNEQFF
TGTGCCAGCAGTGACAACAGGCAGGGATCGAGCTCCTACAATGAGCAGTTCTTC
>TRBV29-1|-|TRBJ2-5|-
CSGGRGETQYF
TGCAGCGGCGGACGGGGGGAGACCCAGTACTTC
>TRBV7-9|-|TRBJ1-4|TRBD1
CASSHRGRDEKLFF
TGTGCCAGCAGCCACAGGGGGCGCGATGAAAAACTGTTTTTT
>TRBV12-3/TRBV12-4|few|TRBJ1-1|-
CASTGRNFVTEAFF
TGTGCCAGTACGGGACGCAATTTCGTCACTGAAGCTTTCTTT
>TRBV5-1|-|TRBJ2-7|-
CASSFRDGYEQYF
TGCGCCAGCAGCTTTCGGGACGGCTACGAGCAGTACTTC
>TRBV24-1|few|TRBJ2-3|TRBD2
CATSDPRLADVTDTQYF
TGTGCCACCAGTGATCCCCGGCTAGCGGATGTCACAGATACGCAGTATTTT
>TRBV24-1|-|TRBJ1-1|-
CATSDPTGGNTEAFF
TGTGCCACCAGTGACCCGACCGGCGGGAACACTGAAGCTTTCTTT
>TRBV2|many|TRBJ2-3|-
CASSEGGDTQYF
TGTGCCAGCAGTGAAGGGGGAGATACGCAGTATTTT
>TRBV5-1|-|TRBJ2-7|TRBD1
CASSSSGTGISEQYF
TGCGCCAGCAGCTCGTCGGGGACAGGGATCTCCGAGCAGTACTTC
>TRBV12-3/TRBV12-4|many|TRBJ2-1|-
CASSPDSNEQFF
TGTGCCAGCAGTCCGGACAGCAATGAGCAGTTCTTC
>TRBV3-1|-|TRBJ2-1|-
CASSQDQTLYNEQFF
TGTGCCAGCAGCCAAGACCAAACCCTCTACAATGAGCAGTTCTTC
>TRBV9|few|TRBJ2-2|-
CASSVMGRDTGELFF
TGTGCCAGCAGCGTAATGGGCCGGGACACCGGGGAGCTGTTTTTT
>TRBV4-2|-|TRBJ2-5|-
CASSQGHLPVGTQYF
TGTGCCAGCAGCCAAGGACACCTCCCGGTAGGGACCCAGTACTTC
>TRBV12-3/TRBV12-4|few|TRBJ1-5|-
CASSLIPEQPQHF
TGTGCCAGCAGTTTGATCCCGGAGCAGCCCCAGCATTTT
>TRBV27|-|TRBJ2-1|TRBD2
CASRRLAGGSYNEQFF
TGTGCCAGCAGGCGACTAGCGGGAGGCTCCTACAATGAGCAGTTCTTC
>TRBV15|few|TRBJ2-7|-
CATMYRRPYEQYF
TGTGCCACCATGTACAGGCGCCCCTACGAGCAGTACTTC
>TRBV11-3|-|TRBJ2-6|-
CASSSMGYSGANVLTF
TGTGCCAGCAGCTCGATGGGGTACTCTGGGGCCAACGTCCTGACTTTC
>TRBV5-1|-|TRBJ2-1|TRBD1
CASSLALGQPSSYNEQFF
TGCGCCAGCAGCTTGGCTTTGGGACAGCCGAGCTCCTACAATGAGCAGTTCTTC
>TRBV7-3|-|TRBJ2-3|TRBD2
CASSSQAGRADTQYF
TGTGCCAGCAGCTCACAAGCGGGAAGGGCAGATACGCAGTATTTT
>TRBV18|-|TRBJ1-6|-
CASSPVIGQGSSPLHF
TGTGCCAGCTCACCAGTGATCGGCCAGGGAAGTTCACCCCTCCACTTT
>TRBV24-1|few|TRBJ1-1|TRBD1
CATSGATGTEAFF
TGTGCCACCAGTGGTGCGACAGGGACTGAAGCTTTCTTT
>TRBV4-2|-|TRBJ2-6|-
CASSQDQVGRSGANVLTF
TGTGCCAGCAGCCAAGATCAAGTCGGTCGCTCTGGGGCCAACGTCCTGACTTTC
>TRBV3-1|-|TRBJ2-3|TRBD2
CASSTRLAGPDTQYF
TGTGCCAGCAGCACCAGACTAGCGGGACCAGATACGCAGTATTTT
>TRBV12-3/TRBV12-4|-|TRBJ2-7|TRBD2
CASSFVTSGAYEQYF
TGTGCCAGCAGTTTTGTAACTAGCGGGGCCTACGAGCAGTACTTC
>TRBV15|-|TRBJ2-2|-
CATSKRQTNTGELFF
TGTGCCACCAGCAAGCGACAGACGAACACCGGGGAGCTGTTTTTT
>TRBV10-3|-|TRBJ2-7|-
CAISESANSYEQYF
TGTGCCATCAGTGAGTCGGCCAACTCCTACGAGCAGTACTTC
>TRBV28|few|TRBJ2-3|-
CASSSLASPTDTQYF
TGTGCCAGCAGCAGCCTAGCGAGTCCCACAGATACGCAGTATTTT
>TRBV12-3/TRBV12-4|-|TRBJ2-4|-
CASSPQFGAKNIQYF
TGTGCCAGCAGTCCCCAGTTTGGAGCCAAAAACATTCAGTACTTC
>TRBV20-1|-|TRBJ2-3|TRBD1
CSATFGGQGLGTQYF
TGCAGTGCGACGTTTGGGGGACAGGGACTCGGGACGCAGTATTTT